This T cell receptor (beta chain) was identified in a study of technical replicates of blood from a handful of donors listed by TCRdb under 2017. The library was prepared using the immunoSEQ multiplex PCR assay. In its TCRdb copy, this immuneACCESS table keeps in-frame sequences only and misses some clones. Where compared with another copy, unresolved V genes explain less than half of these, and the others have no known cause. In all, the sample holds 74,000 or so clones, and about 96% of those were seen once. Roughly 0.35% of the sample is taken by the ten largest. Turning to this clone: What antigen it recognizes has not been identified. Per-base quality was not reported, and no clone a single base away is much larger than it.

Material: T cells isolated from PBMCs. The source of this sequence is a human donor in good health.

This receptor has the CDR3 CASMGQANTGELFF. The sequenced DNA: TGCGCCAGCATGGGACAGGCTAACACCGGGGAGCTGTTTTTT. The rearrangement combines TRBV5-1 with TRBJ2-2, with TRBD1 matching 8 junction bases. V has 6 bases trimmed and J has 2 bases trimmed; junction bases matching no gene number 3. From its cysteine to its phenylalanine, the CDR3 spans 14 amino acids. Left in the record is the CDR3 DNA by itself, 42 bases read in frame from the first base. Via the germline V gene, CDR1 is SGHRS and CDR2 YFSETQ.